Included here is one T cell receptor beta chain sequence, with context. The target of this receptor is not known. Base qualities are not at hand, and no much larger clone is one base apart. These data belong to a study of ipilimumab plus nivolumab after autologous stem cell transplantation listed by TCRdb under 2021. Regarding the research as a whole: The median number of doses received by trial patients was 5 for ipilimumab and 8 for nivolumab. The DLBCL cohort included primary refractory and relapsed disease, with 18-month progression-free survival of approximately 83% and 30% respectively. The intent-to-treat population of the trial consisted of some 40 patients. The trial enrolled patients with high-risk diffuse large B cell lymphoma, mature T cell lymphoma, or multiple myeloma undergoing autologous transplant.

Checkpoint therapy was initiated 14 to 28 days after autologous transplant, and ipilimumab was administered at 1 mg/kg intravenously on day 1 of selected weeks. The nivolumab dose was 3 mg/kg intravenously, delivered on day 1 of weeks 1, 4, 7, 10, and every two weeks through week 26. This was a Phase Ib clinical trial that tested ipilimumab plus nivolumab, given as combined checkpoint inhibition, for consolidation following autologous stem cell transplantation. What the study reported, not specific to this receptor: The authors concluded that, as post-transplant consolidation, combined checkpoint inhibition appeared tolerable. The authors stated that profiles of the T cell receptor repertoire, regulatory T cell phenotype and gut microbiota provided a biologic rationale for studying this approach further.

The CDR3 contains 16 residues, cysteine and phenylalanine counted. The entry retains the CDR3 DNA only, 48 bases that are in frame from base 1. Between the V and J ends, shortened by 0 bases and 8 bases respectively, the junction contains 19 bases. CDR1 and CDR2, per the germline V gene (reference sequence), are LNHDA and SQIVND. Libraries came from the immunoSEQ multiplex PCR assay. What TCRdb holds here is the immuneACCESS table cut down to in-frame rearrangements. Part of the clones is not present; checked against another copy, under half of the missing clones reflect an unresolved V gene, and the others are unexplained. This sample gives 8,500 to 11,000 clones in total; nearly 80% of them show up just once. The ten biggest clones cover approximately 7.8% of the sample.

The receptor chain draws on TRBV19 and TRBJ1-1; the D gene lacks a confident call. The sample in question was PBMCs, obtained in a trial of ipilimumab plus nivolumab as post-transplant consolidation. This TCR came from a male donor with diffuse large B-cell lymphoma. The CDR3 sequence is CASSIDSWARAVEAFF. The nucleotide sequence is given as TGTGCCAGTAGTATAGATTCTTGGGCAAGGGCCGTGGAAGCTTTCTTT. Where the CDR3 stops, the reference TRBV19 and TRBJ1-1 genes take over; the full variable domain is DGGITQSPKYLFRKEGQNVTLSCEQNLNHDAMYWYRQDPGQGLRLIYYSQIVNDFQKGDIAEGYSVSREKKESFPLTVTSAQKNPTAFYLCASSIDSWARAVEAFFGQGTRLTVV.